Listed below are T cell receptor beta chains from one sample, sequenced in a study of T cell repertoires in cytomegalovirus infection. TCRdb redid the calling of the reads with MiXCR, one entry per CDR3 protein. The table includes about 740,000 distinct CDR3 sequences, about a third detected once. The sample comprised PBMCs. Source of these receptors: a human donor in good health (CMV status not recorded). Some clones in this sample may be carry-over from other donors' samples. Each CDR3 is given with its conserved first and last residue. A D gene is named only where the DNA matches it firmly. Size values are once, few and many counts, or a class for expanded clones, and some rows have none.

cdr3_nt cdr3_aa j_call clone_size v_call d_call
TGCAGTGCTAGGGCTAGCGGGGGGCCTAGCACAGATACGCAGTATTTT CSARASGGPSTDTQYF TRBJ2-3 . TRBV20-1 TRBD2
TGTGCCAGCTGTTTCGTCGGACCCTACAATGAGCAGTTCTTC CASCFVGPYNEQFF TRBJ2-1 . TRBV27 .
TGTGCCAGCGTCCCCCCGGGGCTTAATGAAAAACTGTTTTTT CASVPPGLNEKLFF TRBJ1-4 . TRBV2 .
TGTGCGGTAACGGGACCGCTCAATCAGCCCCAGCATTTT CAVTGPLNQPQHF TRBJ1-5 few TRBV7-9 .
TGTGCCAGCAGAGTTACGGGGGCCCCGAAGGATCCGCACTATGGCTACACCTTC CASRVTGAPKDPHYGYTF TRBJ1-2 few TRBV7-4 .
TGTGCCAGCAGCCCCTACCCTGCTAACTATGGCTACACCTTC CASSPYPANYGYTF TRBJ1-2 . TRBV11-2 .
TGTGCCAGTATACACCAGGGCTCCCCGAACACTGAAGCTTTCTTT CASIHQGSPNTEAFF TRBJ1-1 . TRBV19 .
TGTGCTAGTGGTAACTTAGCCGCGGGTCACTACTACCACCCAACCTACGAGCAGTACTTC CASGNLAAGHYYHPTYEQYF TRBJ2-7 few TRBV12-5 .
TGTGCCAGCACAGGGGTCGGTGTCACCGGGGAGCTGTTTTTT CASTGVGVTGELFF TRBJ2-2 . TRBV12-3/TRBV12-4 .
TGTGCCAGCAGTTTAGCTGCAGGGCCTAACGCTGGCTACACCTTC CASSLAAGPNAGYTF TRBJ1-2 few TRBV12-3/TRBV12-4 .
TGCGCCAGCAAACCCCTCTGGACCCAAGAGACCCAGTACTTC CASKPLWTQETQYF TRBJ2-5 few TRBV5-1 .
TGTGCCAGCAGTTTCCAGGGGATCACGGGAAACACCATATATTTT CASSFQGITGNTIYF TRBJ1-3 few TRBV6-1 .
TGTGCCAGCAGCTTAAAGCTGGCACCGAACACCGGGGAGCTGTTTTTT CASSLKLAPNTGELFF TRBJ2-2 . TRBV7-2 .
TGTGCCAGTAGTATAGGCATTAACAGGGAGCTGTTTTTT CASSIGINRELFF TRBJ2-2 . TRBV19 .
TGTGCCAGCAGCGTCCCCGCAGCAACCTACAATGAGCAGTTCTTC CASSVPAATYNEQFF TRBJ2-1 . TRBV7-9 .
TGTGCCAGCAGCCAAGAGGGTCGCCAGCCCCAGCATTTT CASSQEGRQPQHF TRBJ1-5 few TRBV4-2 .
TGTGCCAGCAGCTTAGTTTCAGGGGGGCCCTACAATGAGCCGTTCTTC CASSLVSGGPYNEPFF TRBJ2-1 once TRBV7-2 .
TGTGCCAGCAGCTTGAGAACTAGCGGGAGTTATGAGCAGTTCTTC CASSLRTSGSYEQFF TRBJ2-1 many TRBV5-4 TRBD2
TGTGCCAGCAGAACCGGGACAGGGTCGTTGAGCATTCAGTACTTC CASRTGTGSLSIQYF TRBJ2-4 few TRBV28 TRBD1
TGTGCCAGCAAGGGCCCTACGCAGTATTTT CASKGPTQYF TRBJ2-3 . TRBV7-2 .
TGTGCCAGTAGGATGAGAGCGGGAGGGCCGAGGGGCACAGATACGCCGTATTTT CASRMRAGGPRGTDTPYF TRBJ2-3 . TRBV19 TRBD2
TGTGCCAGCAGTGAATGGGCGGGGGGGCAGTTCTTC CASSEWAGGQFF TRBJ2-1 many TRBV2 TRBD2
TGTGCCAGCGGAAAACAGCTTAACACTGAAGCTTTCTTT CASGKQLNTEAFF TRBJ1-1 many TRBV28 .